Listed below are T cell receptor beta chains from one sample, sequenced in a study of T cell responses to AZD1222 COVID-19 vaccine. TCRdb's copy holds only in-frame clones and misses some; the assay was immunoSEQ multiplex PCR. The sample carries under 200,000 clones, approximately 91% recorded once. This specimen consisted of peripheral blood, obtained on day 0 of AZD1222 vaccination. These receptors originate from an adult in good health. Each CDR3 is given without its conserved first and last residue. The order of the fields is D gene, J gene, V gene, CDR3 protein. A D gene is named only where the DNA matches it firmly.

D gene: TRBD1
J gene: TRBJ1-2
V gene: TRBV10-3
CDR3 protein: AISESPRTGPVGYT

D gene: TRBD2
J gene: TRBJ2-7
V gene: TRBV27
CDR3 protein: ASSLGGRAYEQY

D gene: TRBD1
J gene: TRBJ1-5
V gene: TRBV15
CDR3 protein: ATSRGQGSQPQH

D gene: .
J gene: TRBJ1-4
V gene: TRBV18
CDR3 protein: ASSPPVQSRDSNEKLF

D gene: .
J gene: TRBJ1-1
V gene: TRBV30
CDR3 protein: AWSPPWTGNTEAF

D gene: .
J gene: TRBJ1-1
V gene: TRBV28
CDR3 protein: ASIPRGRGAGSTEAF

D gene: TRBD2
J gene: TRBJ2-3
V gene: TRBV29-1
CDR3 protein: SARGGQYTDTQY

D gene: TRBD2
J gene: TRBJ2-7
V gene: TRBV27
CDR3 protein: ASSRRGSEREITPYEQY

D gene: TRBD1
J gene: TRBJ1-1
V gene: TRBV27
CDR3 protein: ASSVTRGNAEAF

D gene: .
J gene: TRBJ1-2
V gene: TRBV11-2
CDR3 protein: ASSLSRNYGYT

D gene: .
J gene: TRBJ1-2
V gene: TRBV4-1
CDR3 protein: ASSQVQENLNYGYT

D gene: TRBD2
J gene: TRBJ2-1
V gene: TRBV24-1
CDR3 protein: ATGAPAGTSGRNEQF

D gene: TRBD2
J gene: TRBJ2-1
V gene: TRBV15
CDR3 protein: AIFSGRSGNEQF

D gene: .
J gene: TRBJ1-1
V gene: TRBV7-3
CDR3 protein: ASSLSGQQNTEAF

D gene: .
J gene: TRBJ2-7
V gene: TRBV21-1
CDR3 protein: ASSPTGPGEDEQY

D gene: TRBD1
J gene: TRBJ2-4
V gene: TRBV6-5
CDR3 protein: ASRDRGENIQY

D gene: TRBD1
J gene: TRBJ2-7
V gene: TRBV4-2
CDR3 protein: ASSLDRGAYEQY

D gene: .
J gene: TRBJ1-1
V gene: TRBV7-9
CDR3 protein: ASSLGDAGGKNEAF

D gene: TRBD2
J gene: TRBJ2-7
V gene: TRBV5-1
CDR3 protein: ASSSEAGTYEQY

D gene: .
J gene: TRBJ2-1
V gene: TRBV28
CDR3 protein: ASGSWNEQF

D gene: .
J gene: TRBJ2-3
V gene: TRBV6-5
CDR3 protein: ASSYRGGASGDTQY

D gene: .
J gene: TRBJ2-1
V gene: TRBV28
CDR3 protein: ASSLSWDEQF

D gene: TRBD2
J gene: TRBJ2-1
V gene: TRBV7-9
CDR3 protein: ASSQRGGSSYNEQF

D gene: .
J gene: TRBJ1-2
V gene: TRBV15
CDR3 protein: ATSRGRTTYYGYT

D gene: TRBD2
J gene: TRBJ2-3
V gene: TRBV9
CDR3 protein: ASSVAGGGVTDTQY

D gene: TRBD1
J gene: TRBJ2-3
V gene: TRBV7-9
CDR3 protein: ASSLERGRGTDTQY

D gene: .
J gene: TRBJ1-2
V gene: TRBV21-1
CDR3 protein: ASRVSRAVDYGYT

D gene: .
J gene: TRBJ2-1
V gene: TRBV5-1
CDR3 protein: ASSLVAEYNEQF

D gene: .
J gene: TRBJ1-4
V gene: TRBV6-5
CDR3 protein: ASSPYLSPNEKLF

D gene: TRBD1
J gene: TRBJ1-2
V gene: TRBV2
CDR3 protein: ASHGMRDREVRGYSSNYGYT

D gene: .
J gene: TRBJ1-2
V gene: TRBV29-1
CDR3 protein: SVRGGWNYGYT

D gene: TRBD1
J gene: TRBJ1-1
V gene: TRBV5-1
CDR3 protein: ASSYGQGGSTEAF

D gene: .
J gene: TRBJ1-2
V gene: TRBV30
CDR3 protein: AWSWHVFNYGYT

D gene: .
J gene: TRBJ1-6
V gene: TRBV27
CDR3 protein: ASSPLKTGSQRSLH

D gene: TRBD1
J gene: TRBJ1-4
V gene: TRBV29-1
CDR3 protein: SVYTGATNEKLF

D gene: TRBD1
J gene: TRBJ2-7
V gene: TRBV19
CDR3 protein: ASSPRGQAGSYEQY

D gene: TRBD1
J gene: TRBJ2-5
V gene: TRBV18
CDR3 protein: ASSPEQTGRETQY

D gene: .
J gene: TRBJ2-2
V gene: TRBV28
CDR3 protein: ASSLLRPGPGGTGELF

D gene: .
J gene: TRBJ2-3
V gene: TRBV4-2
CDR3 protein: ASSLPPDGGKDTQY

D gene: TRBD2
J gene: TRBJ2-7
V gene: TRBV25-1
CDR3 protein: ASISAGGYEQY

D gene: TRBD2
J gene: TRBJ2-7
V gene: TRBV11-2
CDR3 protein: ASGGGLAGEWQY

D gene: .
J gene: TRBJ1-2
V gene: TRBV10-3
CDR3 protein: AISGPNTGQLYGYT

D gene: .
J gene: TRBJ2-5
V gene: TRBV15
CDR3 protein: ATSRERAQETQY

D gene: .
J gene: TRBJ2-1
V gene: TRBV7-2
CDR3 protein: ASSLLGAPL

D gene: TRBD2
J gene: TRBJ2-7
V gene: TRBV28
CDR3 protein: ASRPLPGGSYEQY

D gene: .
J gene: TRBJ1-1
V gene: TRBV6-2/TRBV6-3
CDR3 protein: ASSYSTGTEAF

D gene: .
J gene: TRBJ2-5
V gene: TRBV6-5
CDR3 protein: ASMRVGGILETQY

D gene: .
J gene: TRBJ2-7
V gene: TRBV18
CDR3 protein: ASSPRYEQY

D gene: .
J gene: TRBJ1-1
V gene: TRBV2
CDR3 protein: ASLMRDNTEAF

D gene: TRBD2
J gene: TRBJ2-3
V gene: TRBV9
CDR3 protein: ASSVELAGVTDTQY

D gene: .
J gene: TRBJ2-4
V gene: TRBV29-1
CDR3 protein: SATPYGLAKNIQY

D gene: .
J gene: TRBJ1-2
V gene: TRBV27
CDR3 protein: ASSSGPSPFGGYT

D gene: .
J gene: TRBJ2-2
V gene: TRBV28
CDR3 protein: ASSMGTGELF

D gene: .
J gene: TRBJ1-2
V gene: TRBV9
CDR3 protein: ASSTMSRDYGYT

D gene: .
J gene: TRBJ2-1
V gene: TRBV20-1
CDR3 protein: SASLANEQF

D gene: .
J gene: TRBJ1-2
V gene: TRBV14
CDR3 protein: ASSRSEYPGMDGYT

D gene: .
J gene: TRBJ1-3
V gene: TRBV6-5
CDR3 protein: ASSPTVSGNTIY

D gene: .
J gene: TRBJ1-6
V gene: TRBV5-1
CDR3 protein: ASSLEGVANSPLH

D gene: .
J gene: TRBJ1-2
V gene: TRBV14
CDR3 protein: ASSRVTGNYGYT

D gene: .
J gene: TRBJ2-6
V gene: TRBV4-2
CDR3 protein: ASSQTRTSPSGANVLT